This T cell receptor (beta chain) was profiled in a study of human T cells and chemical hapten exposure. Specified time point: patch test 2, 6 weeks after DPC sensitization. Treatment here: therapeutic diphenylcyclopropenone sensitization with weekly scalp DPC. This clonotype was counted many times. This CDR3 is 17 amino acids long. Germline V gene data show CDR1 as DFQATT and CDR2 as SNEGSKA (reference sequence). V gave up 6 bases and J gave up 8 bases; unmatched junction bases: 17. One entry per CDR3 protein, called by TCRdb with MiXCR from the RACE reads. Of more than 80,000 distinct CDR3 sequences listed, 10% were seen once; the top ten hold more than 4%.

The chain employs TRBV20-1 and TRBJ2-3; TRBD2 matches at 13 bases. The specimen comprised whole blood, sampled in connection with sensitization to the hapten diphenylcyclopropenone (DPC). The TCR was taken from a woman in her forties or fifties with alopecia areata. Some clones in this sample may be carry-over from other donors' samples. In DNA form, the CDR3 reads TGCAGTGCCGGAAAAGGGGTACTAGCGGGAGGGCCCGGTACGCAGTATTTT. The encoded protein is CSAGKGVLAGGPGTQYF.